These 32 T cell receptor beta chains share one sample of origin, sequenced in a study of shared clonotypes between healthy human individuals. Profiling relied on immunoSEQ multiplex PCR, and the TCRdb table lists in-frame clones only, not all of them. Here the sample spans roughly 500,000 clones, around 95% being singletons. Input material: naive CD4+ T cells sorted from blood. As for subset: CD45RA+ positively selected. Every receptor here comes from a woman aged 30 to 39 in good health.

The chain uses TRBV28 and TRBJ2-5; a possible D gene is TRBD2 (5 bases). The J call may be mistaken, given a closer DNA end match to TRBJ2-7. This CDR3 has 14 residues. The germline gives CDR1 MDHEN, CDR2 SYDVKM. The CDR3 loop reads CASRIRQDLSEQYF. The DNA for the CDR3 is TGTGCCAGCAGGATACGGCAGGACTTGTCCGAGCAGTACTTC.

The V and J genes are TRBV11-2 and TRBJ2-7; no definite D call. This CDR3 contains 14 residues. Trimming cost V 1 base and J 3 bases, with 10 bases left between them. Germline assignment: CDR1 SGHAT and CDR2 FQNNGV. This CDR3 is CASSLGSPSYEQYF. The DNA of the CDR3 is TGTGCCAGCAGCTTAGGATCCCCGAGCTACGAGCAGTACTTC.

This clone came up once. The genes are TRBV11-2 and TRBJ2-7, with D tentatively TRBD2 (6 bases). V was pared by 2 bases and J by 4 bases, with 18 bases between. The CDR3 is 16 amino acids. The germline V gene encodes CDR1 SGHAT and CDR2 FQNNGV. The CDR3 DNA sequence: TGTGCCAGCAGCTTATCCACTGGCGGGGCCGTTTACGAGCAGTACTTC. It yields the protein CASSLSTGGAVYEQYF.

CDR3 sequence: CASSLQGENTEAFF. DNA for the CDR3: TGTGCCAGCAGTTTACAGGGGGAGAACACTGAAGCTTTCTTT. The genes are TRBV27 and TRBJ1-1, with 7 bases aligning to TRBD1. From germline, CDR1 is MNHEY and CDR2 SMNVEV (reference sequence). The CDR3 extends over 14 amino acids. After removal of 2 bases from V and 1 base from J, the junction contained 1 base not matched to a gene.

The V gene is TRBV19, the J gene TRBJ2-4, with D possibly being TRBD1 or TRBD2 (5 bases each). The CDR3 totals 14 residues. With 7 bases removed from V and 1 base from J, the gap between germline ends came to 11 bases. Germline CDR1 is LNHDA and CDR2 is SQIVND (reference sequence). CDR3 amino acids: CASNDGTAKNIQYF. CDR3 sequence (DNA): TGTGCCAGTAACGACGGGACCGCCAAAAACATTCAGTACTTC. The complete variable domain, with remaining parts taken from reference TRBV19 and TRBJ2-4, reads DGGITQSPKYLFRKEGQNVTLSCEQNLNHDAMYWYRQDPGQGLRLIYYSQIVNDFQKGDIAEGYSVSREKKESFPLTVTSAQKNPTAFYLCASNDGTAKNIQYFGAGTRLSVL.

This rearrangement joins TRBV15 to TRBJ2-7, with D hard to call. The germline CDR1 and CDR2 sequences are LNHNV and YYDKDF (reference sequence). This CDR3 is built from 14 residues. Trimming shortened V by 1 base and J by 4 bases, and 11 bases separated the two germline ends. The CDR3 DNA is TGTGCCACCAGCAGAGTAACGAGCCCTTACGAGCAGTACTTC. Its protein is CATSRVTSPYEQYF.

The chain uses TRBV29-1 and TRBJ2-5; 7 bases are a match to TRBD1. This CDR3 spans 15 amino acids. The trim removed 6 bases at V and 5 bases at J, leaving 15 bases unmatched. Germline values: CDR1 SQVTM, CDR2 ANQGSEA. This CDR3 is CSVDRTGFGLETQYF. The CDR3 DNA follows: TGCAGCGTAGATCGGACAGGTTTTGGGTTGGAGACCCAGTACTTC.

V is TRBV18 and J is TRBJ1-1, with D perhaps TRBD1 (6 bases). CDR1 KGHSH and CDR2 LQKENI come from the germline V gene. V was clipped by 11 bases and J by 1 base, with 14 bases between them. CDR3 length: 13 amino acids. Written as DNA, the CDR3 is TGTGCCGCCGCGGGGGGCCAGAACACTGAAGCTTTCTTT. This gives the protein CAAAGGQNTEAFF.

The chain is built from TRBV23-1 and TRBJ1-6; 7 bases align to TRBD1. TRBV23-1 has ORF status, its function being uncertain. V was pared by 0 bases and J by 10 bases, with 9 bases of the junction left unmatched. The CDR3 runs 16 residues. CDR3 coding DNA: TGCGCCAGCAGTCAATCGGACGGAGGGGGCGTATCACCCCTCCACTTT. Its protein is CASSQSDGGGVSPLHF.

This clone occurred once. The chain joins TRBV28 to TRBJ1-1; 7 bases align to TRBD1. Per germline, CDR1 MDHEN and CDR2 SYDVKM. Germline trimming cut 5 bases from V and 4 bases from J; bases unmatched to any gene: 7. This CDR3 has 14 amino acids. The chain's CDR3 is CASSDRAGGTEAFF. The DNA of the CDR3 is TGTGCCAGCAGTGACAGGGCAGGGGGCACTGAAGCTTTCTTT.

This clone was observed once. The rearrangement links TRBV9 to TRBJ2-7; perhaps TRBD2 as D (5 bases). V dropped 0 bases and J dropped 3 bases, with 10 bases sitting between them. The CDR3 is 14 amino acids. Germline V gene data show CDR1 as SGDLS and CDR2 as YYNGEE. CDR3 protein: CASSVGEPIYEQYF. The CDR3 coding sequence is TGTGCCAGCAGCGTAGGGGAGCCCATCTACGAGCAGTACTTC.

The chain has TRBV19 and TRBJ2-5, with 9 bases aligning to TRBD1. The CDR3 has 16 residues. Per the germline V gene, CDR1 is LNHDA and CDR2 is SQIVND (reference sequence). V shed 5 bases and J 5 bases; nucleotides not matched to a gene: 12. As DNA, the CDR3 is TGTGCCAGTAGTGCCCCCGGGACAGGGCCATGGGAGACCCAGTACTTC. Amino acid sequence: CASSAPGTGPWETQYF.

The V gene is TRBV5-6, the J gene TRBJ2-7; D remains unclear. V lost 3 bases to trimming and J lost 3 bases, with 16 bases between them. The CDR3 runs 15 residues. The germline gives CDR1 SGHDT, CDR2 YYEEEE. CDR3 nucleotides: TGTGCCAGCAGCTCACCCCGGGTTAGAATCTACGAGCAGTACTTC. This encodes CASSSPRVRIYEQYF. The variable domain in full, with the rest retrieved from reference TRBV5-6 and TRBJ2-7, is DAGVTQSPTHLIKTRGQQVTLRCSPKSGHDTVSWYQQALGQGPQFIFQYYEEEERQRGNFPDRFSGHQFPNYSSELNVNALLLGDSALYLCASSSPRVRIYEQYFGPGTRLTVT.

V gene TRBV7-2 combines with J gene TRBJ2-2; maybe TRBD2 (6 bases). This CDR3 is 16 amino acids long. Germline lookup yields CDR1 SGHTA and CDR2 FQGNSA. V gave up 5 bases and J gave up 4 bases, with 17 bases separating them. The CDR3 sequence is CASSAIFGTPTGELFF. The CDR3 DNA sequence: TGTGCCAGCAGCGCGATTTTCGGGACTCCCACCGGGGAGCTGTTTTTT.

The rearrangement joins TRBV5-1 to TRBJ2-7, with 10 positions matching TRBD1. CDR3 size: 14 residues. Germline V CDR1 and CDR2: SGHRS, YFSETQ. V shed 2 bases, J shed 6 bases, and the junction held 5 bases outside the gene matches. The CDR3 DNA follows: TGCGCCAGCAGCTTTTCCCGGGACAGGGGCGAGCAGTACTTC. Translation gives CASSFSRDRGEQYF.

The rearrangement links TRBV5-1 to TRBJ2-1; no clear D gene. V lost 6 bases, J lost 0 bases, and 13 bases lay in between. CDR3 size: 15 residues. Germline loops: CDR1 SGHRS, CDR2 YFSETQ. The CDR3 reads CASTSISSSYNEQFF. The CDR3 DNA sequence: TGCGCCAGCACCTCCATTTCGAGCTCCTACAATGAGCAGTTCTTC.

This CDR3 is CASSLNGGSNEKLFF. CDR3 coding DNA: TGTGCCAGCAGTTTAAATGGGGGAAGTAATGAAAAACTGTTTTTT. V gene TRBV27 combines with J gene TRBJ1-4, with D perhaps TRBD1 (5 bases). Germline loops: CDR1 MNHEY, CDR2 SMNVEV (reference sequence). The V end was cut by 2 bases, the J end by 4 bases, with 11 bases between. The CDR3 sequence is 15 residues long.

The V call is TRBV5-1, the J call TRBJ1-1, with D hard to call. This CDR3 is built from 15 residues. V dropped 0 bases and J dropped 2 bases, with 11 bases sitting between them. Germline CDR1 reads SGHRS; CDR2 reads YFSETQ. CDR3 bases: TGCGCCAGCAGCTTGGCCGGCGGAGACAACACTGAAGCTTTCTTT. Translation: CASSLAGGDNTEAFF.

The chain uses TRBV28 and TRBJ2-1; D might be TRBD1 (6 bases). This CDR3 region has 16 residues. Germline V lookup: CDR1 MDHEN, CDR2 SYDVKM. The V end lost 5 bases, the J end lost 0 bases, and 14 bases lay between the germline ends. CDR3 bases: TGTGCCAGCAGTAGGACAGCTAAGCTCTCCTACAATGAGCAGTTCTTC. Its translation is CASSRTAKLSYNEQFF.

The chain is built from TRBV6-6 and TRBJ1-2; 8 bases agree with TRBD1. This CDR3 has 15 residues. V lost 5 bases, J lost 4 bases, and 9 bases stayed unmatched. CDR1 and CDR2 (germline): MNHNY, SVGAGI (reference sequence). The CDR3 here is CASSLRDRRLYGYTF. Written as DNA, the CDR3 is TGTGCCAGCAGTCTCCGGGACAGGAGGCTCTATGGCTACACCTTC.

The V gene is TRBV5-6, the J gene TRBJ2-3, with a weak D call TRBD2 (5 bases). Germline values: CDR1 SGHDT, CDR2 YYEEEE. The CDR3 covers 15 residues. V was shortened by 2 bases and J by 1 base, with 11 bases between the two germline ends. CDR3 residues: CASSLSLSGTDTQYF. The CDR3 DNA reads as TGTGCCAGCAGCTTATCGCTTAGCGGCACAGATACGCAGTATTTT.

As for this clone: This same CDR3 is encoded by further DNA sequences in the sample. V is TRBV19 and J is TRBJ1-5, with D possibly TRBD1 on 5 matching bases. V shed 7 bases and J shed 2 bases, with 15 bases lying between them. Germline CDR1 and CDR2: LNHDA and SQIVND (reference sequence). The length of the CDR3 is 15 residues. CDR3 in DNA: TGTGCCAGTACCGGTTTAGGGGAGGGCAATCAGCCCCAGCATTTT. It specifies CASTGLGEGNQPQHF.

The chain employs TRBV28 and TRBJ2-7, with TRBD1 matching 8 bases. The length of the CDR3 is 15 residues. Looked up from germline, CDR1 is MDHEN and CDR2 is SYDVKM. V was clipped by 4 bases and J by 0 bases; unmatched bases: 5. The CDR3 is CASSSGQGLSYEQYF. The CDR3 DNA reads as TGTGCCAGCAGTTCCGGACAGGGACTCTCCTACGAGCAGTACTTC.

This clone was picked up one time. This rearrangement joins TRBV6-5 to TRBJ1-3; D is undetermined. V was pared by 2 bases and J by 0 bases, with 8 bases between. Germline values: CDR1 MNHEY, CDR2 SVGAGI. CDR3 length: 15 amino acids. CDR3 residues: CASSYLHGSGNTIYF. CDR3 DNA sequence: TGTGCCAGCAGTTACCTGCACGGCTCTGGAAACACCATATATTTT.

The chain recombines TRBV7-9 with TRBJ2-7, with TRBD1 identical over 7 bases. This CDR3 is built from 15 residues. The junction had 9 bases not matched to a gene; V was cut back by 5 bases and J by 2 bases. Germline CDR1 reads SEHNR; CDR2 reads FQNEAQ (reference sequence). CDR3 sequence: CASSSDRATPYEQYF. The CDR3 bases are TGTGCCAGCAGCAGTGACAGGGCTACACCCTACGAGCAGTACTTC. The entire variable domain, with the rest obtained from reference TRBV7-9 and TRBJ2-7, is as follows: DTGVSQNPRHKITKRGQNVTFRCDPISEHNRLYWYRQTLGQGPEFLTYFQNEAQLEKSRLLSDRFSAERPKGSFSTLEIQRTEQGDSAMYLCASSSDRATPYEQYFGPGTRLTVT.

V usage is TRBV5-1 and J usage is TRBJ2-6, with no clear D. Deletions cut 0 bases from V and 1 base from J, with 5 bases between. CDR3 size: 15 residues. Germline V gives CDR1 SGHRS, CDR2 YFSETQ. The CDR3 loop reads CASSLDASGANVLTF. The CDR3 bases are TGCGCCAGCAGCTTGGACGCATCTGGGGCCAACGTCCTGACTTTC.

This chain joins TRBV10-3 and TRBJ2-6; the D is unclear. Germline V CDR1 and CDR2: ENHRY, SYGVKD. This CDR3 is built from 15 residues. V was clipped by 4 bases and J by 0 bases, with 7 bases between them. The CDR3 is CAISGAHSGANVLTF. CDR3 bases: TGTGCCATCAGTGGGGCGCACTCTGGGGCCAACGTCCTGACTTTC.

The table lists this clone with a count of one. CDR3 amino acids: CASSPSGGGRHEQYF. CDR3 in DNA: TGTGCCAGCAGTCCATCGGGGGGAGGAAGGCACGAGCAGTACTTC. V gene TRBV28 combines with J gene TRBJ2-7; 7 positions match TRBD2. Germline CDR1 is MDHEN and CDR2 is SYDVKM. V trimming: 5 bases; J trimming: 5 bases; junction bases outside the gene matches: 12. CDR3 length: 15 amino acids.

V is TRBV5-4 and J is TRBJ1-2, with 8 bases aligning to TRBD1. CDR1 and CDR2 from the germline V gene are SGHNT and YYREEE (reference sequence). Trimming at V came to 4 bases and at J to 2 bases, leaving 10 bases not matched to a gene. This CDR3 is built from 16 residues. Written as DNA, the CDR3 is TGTGCCAGCAGCGACCAAGGGACAGGAGGAAACTATGGCTACACCTTC. It codes for CASSDQGTGGNYGYTF.

This rearrangement joins TRBV5-1 to TRBJ1-3; 8 bases agree with TRBD1. Germline V lookup: CDR1 SGHRS, CDR2 YFSETQ. CDR3 length: 17 residues. After removal of 0 bases from V and 2 bases from J, the junction contained 7 bases not matched to a gene. CDR3 in amino acids: CASSLAAGGKAGNTIYF. The CDR3 nucleotides are TGCGCCAGCAGCTTGGCGGCAGGGGGCAAAGCTGGAAACACCATATATTTT.

The rearrangement joins TRBV10-3 to TRBJ2-5, with 7 bases fitting TRBD1. This CDR3 comprises 14 residues. The trim removed 8 bases at V and 1 base at J, leaving 7 bases unmatched. Germline V CDR1 and CDR2: ENHRY, SYGVKD. The CDR3 loop is CAIASRDSQETQYF. The CDR3 nucleotides read TGTGCCATCGCTAGCAGGGACAGCCAAGAGACCCAGTACTTC.

The chain recombines TRBV28 with TRBJ1-2, with D perhaps matching TRBD1 (6 bases). CDR3 length: 13 residues. Germline V lookup: CDR1 MDHEN, CDR2 SYDVKM. V was cut by 5 bases and J by 8 bases, with 15 bases left in between. CDR3 sequence: CASSIQGIRGYTF. The DNA for the CDR3 is TGTGCCAGCAGTATACAGGGAATTCGCGGCTACACCTTC.